Following are 24 T cell receptor beta chains from one sample sequenced in a study of PD-1 blockade in classical Hodgkin lymphoma. Here immunoSEQ multiplex PCR was the method, and the copy in TCRdb shows in-frame clones only, minus some. The profile shows some 43,000 clones, approximately 90% of them singletons. Each of the patients experienced relapse following autologous stem cell transplantation, and their brentuximab vedotin exposure differed. Source: peripheral blood mononuclear cells (PBMCs), taken before the second cycle of nivolumab. Receptor source: a human donor with classical Hodgkin lymphoma.

This clone was observed once. The chain carries TRBV5-6 and TRBJ1-2; 7 bases are shared with TRBD1. CDR3 length equals 14 residues. The junction had 5 bases not matched to a gene; V was cut back by 4 bases and J by 2 bases. CDR1 SGHDT and CDR2 YYEEEE come from the germline V gene. CDR3 nucleotide sequence: TGTGCCAGCAGCCGGGACAGAAGAAACTATGGCTACACCTTC. Translating gives CASSRDRRNYGYTF.

The chain combines TRBV29-1 with TRBJ1-1; possible D gene TRBD1, 5 bases. CDR1 and CDR2 from the germline V gene are SQVTM and ANQGSEA. The CDR3 spans 16 residues. V dropped 7 bases and J dropped 2 bases, with 23 bases sitting between them. The CDR3 DNA reads as TGCAGCGGGGGGGGTAGTAAAAACACCGAAAACACTGAAGCTTTCTTT. Protein sequence: CSGGGSKNTENTEAFF.

This chain uses TRBV28 with TRBJ1-2; D is unclear. Germline CDR1 and CDR2: MDHEN and SYDVKM. The CDR3 has 13 residues. V gave up 1 base and J gave up 7 bases, with 10 bases separating them. CDR3 DNA sequence: TGTGCCAGCAGTTTATCCCCCACTCCTGGCTACACCTTC. Translating it yields CASSLSPTPGYTF.

This chain connects TRBV4-3 to TRBJ2-3; TRBD2 matches at 10 bases. This CDR3 is built from 17 residues. With 1 base clipped from V and 0 bases from J, the junction kept 4 bases outside the gene matches. Per the germline V gene, CDR1 is LGHNA and CDR2 is YSLEER. The CDR3 DNA is TGCGCCAGCAGCCAAGGCGGAGCGGGGGGGAGCACAGATACGCAGTATTTT. Its translation: CASSQGGAGGSTDTQYF.

A single count supports this clone. This chain joins TRBV5-1 and TRBJ2-2, with 8 bases aligning to TRBD2. This CDR3 contains 15 residues. The ends lost 6 bases at V and 5 bases at J; junction bases unmatched: 9. Germline CDR1 is SGHRS and CDR2 is YFSETQ. CDR3 sequence reads: CASNHGGAGTGELFF. The CDR3 nucleotides read TGCGCCAGCAACCACGGGGGGGCCGGGACCGGGGAGCTGTTTTTT. The full variable domain, completed using reference TRBV5-1 and TRBJ2-2, is KAGVTQTPRYLIKTRGQQVTLSCSPISGHRSVSWYQQTPGQGLQFLFEYFSETQRNKGNFPGRFSGRQFSNSRSEMNVSTLELGDSALYLCASNHGGAGTGELFFGEGSRLTVL.

The rearrangement joins TRBV6-5 to TRBJ1-2, with a possible D match to TRBD1 (6 bases). The germline V and J ends were trimmed by 3 bases and 4 bases, with 12 bases remaining between them. Germline V CDR1 and CDR2: MNHEY, SVGAGI. The CDR3 has 14 amino acids. DNA for the CDR3: TGTGCCAGCAGTTATTCAACAGGGACCTATGGCTACACCTTC. Its translation is CASSYSTGTYGYTF.

The gene calls are TRBV10-3 and TRBJ2-1; D gene unclear. CDR3 length: 15 residues. V lost 7 bases to trimming and J lost 6 bases, with 19 bases between them. The germline V gene has CDR1 ENHRY and CDR2 SYGVKD. The CDR3 DNA reads as TGTGCCATCACCAACAAACGGACCCAATTCAATGAGCAGTTCTTC. Protein: CAITNKRTQFNEQFF.

This chain links TRBV7-6 with TRBJ2-1, with TRBD2 matching 7 bases. The CDR3 runs to 15 residues. V shed 7 bases and J 5 bases; nucleotides not matched to a gene: 11. In germline, CDR1 is SGHVS, CDR2 FNYEAQ. This CDR3 reads CASTERRGRNNEQFF. The CDR3 bases are TGTGCCAGCACCGAGAGGCGGGGGAGGAACAATGAGCAGTTCTTC.

Only a few counts were recorded for this clone. This rearrangement joins TRBV6-4 to TRBJ2-6; 7 nucleotides line up with TRBD2. The ends lost 2 bases at V and 2 bases at J; junction bases unmatched: 0. This CDR3 comprises 15 residues. Germline V gives CDR1 MRHNA, CDR2 SNTAGT. As DNA, the CDR3 is TGTGCCAGCAGTGACCGGGGGGCTGGGGCCAACGTCCTGACTTTC. The encoded protein is CASSDRGAGANVLTF.

The rearrangement links TRBV5-5 to TRBJ1-1, with D unresolved. This CDR3 has 16 residues. Germline V gene data show CDR1 as SGHKS and CDR2 as YYEKEE (reference sequence). With 4 bases removed from V and 2 bases from J, the gap between germline ends came to 18 bases. Here the CDR3 DNA reads TGTGCCAGCAGCCTCAAGGTGGTTTGGGGAAACACTGAAGCTTTCTTT. Amino acids: CASSLKVVWGNTEAFF. Full variable domain (remainder filled in from reference TRBV5-5 and TRBJ1-1): DAGVTQSPTHLIKTRGQQVTLRCSPISGHKSVSWYQQVLGQGPQFIFQYYEKEERGRGNFPDRFSARQFPNYSSELNVNALLLGDSALYLCASSLKVVWGNTEAFFGQGTRLTVV.

The CDR3: CASEQGFGGNTIYF. CDR3 in DNA: TGTGCCAGCGAACAGGGGTTCGGTGGAAACACCATATATTTT. V is TRBV19 and J is TRBJ1-3, with 7 bases matching TRBD1. The germline gives CDR1 LNHDA, CDR2 SQIVND (reference sequence). This CDR3 comprises 14 residues. Germline trimming cut 9 bases from V and 3 bases from J; bases unmatched to any gene: 8.

The chain couples TRBV19 to TRBJ2-6; D unclear. This CDR3 has 14 residues. Trimming pared 5 bases from V and 3 bases from J, leaving 8 bases between. From germline, CDR1 is LNHDA and CDR2 SQIVND (reference sequence). The CDR3 DNA reads TGTGCCAGTAGTTGGCCGGTTGGGGCCAACGTCCTGACTTTC. Amino acid sequence: CASSWPVGANVLTF.

The V call is TRBV19, the J call TRBJ2-1; no clear D gene. Between the trimmed V and J ends, which lost 3 bases and 6 bases, there was a span of 15 bases. Germline V gene data show CDR1 as LNHDA and CDR2 as SQIVND (reference sequence). The CDR3 consists of 15 residues. The CDR3 DNA sequence: TGTGCCAGTAGTATGTCCAGGAATTTGTTCAATGAGCAGTTCTTC. Its protein is CASSMSRNLFNEQFF.

V and J are TRBV6-6 and TRBJ2-7; the D gene is possibly TRBD1 (5 bases). V lost 8 bases and J lost 4, with 12 bases in between. Germline CDR1 and CDR2: MNHNY and SVGAGI (reference sequence). This CDR3 comprises 12 residues. The CDR3 spells CASAGYTYEQYF. The CDR3, as DNA: TGTGCCAGCGCAGGGTATACATACGAGCAGTACTTC.

This clone was counted once. V usage is TRBV14 and J usage is TRBJ1-1; D might be TRBD1 (5 bases). The CDR3 is 11 amino acids. Germline CDR1 SGHDN, CDR2 FVKESK. Between the trimmed V and J ends, which lost 4 bases and 5 bases, there was a span of 5 bases. The CDR3 here is CASSRGTEAFF. The CDR3, as DNA: TGTGCCAGCAGCCGGGGGACTGAAGCTTTCTTT.

The chain joins TRBV4-3 to TRBJ2-7; D call uncertain. Germline assignment: CDR1 LGHNA and CDR2 YSLEER. Trimming cost V 4 bases and J 4 bases, with 11 bases left between them. CDR3 length equals 13 residues. The CDR3 loop is CASSLGPDYEQYF. In DNA, the CDR3 is TGCGCCAGCAGCCTTGGACCGGATTACGAGCAGTACTTC.

In its sample, this clone was seen once. This chain joins TRBV6-4 and TRBJ2-3, with D uncertain. This CDR3 has 13 amino acids. Germline V gives CDR1 MRHNA, CDR2 SNTAGT. The germline V and J ends were trimmed by 0 bases and 2 bases, with 3 bases remaining between them. CDR3 protein: CASSDSTTDTQYF. DNA of the CDR3: TGTGCCAGCAGTGACTCGACCACAGATACGCAGTATTTT.

This clone was counted a few times. V is TRBV7-2 and J is TRBJ2-7, with D perhaps assigned TRBD1 or TRBD2 (5 bases each). V was pared by 3 bases and J by 1 base, with 13 bases between. The CDR3 contains 15 residues. CDR1 is SGHTA and CDR2 is FQGNSA in the germline V gene. The DNA of the CDR3 is TGTGCCAGCAGCTTTCTGGGGGACCCTTCCTACGAGCAGTACTTC. This codes for CASSFLGDPSYEQYF.

The rearrangement links TRBV27 to TRBJ2-1; 16 nucleotides align to TRBD2. CDR1 and CDR2 from the germline V gene are MNHEY and SMNVEV (reference sequence). CDR3 size: 15 residues. The junction had 4 bases not matched to a gene; V was cut back by 6 bases and J by 8 bases. In DNA form, the CDR3 reads TGTGCCAGCAGGCGGGGACTAGCGGGAGGGGATGAGCAGTTCTTC. This codes for CASRRGLAGGDEQFF.

The chain recombines TRBV27 with TRBJ1-2; 7 bases map to TRBD1. V lost 6 bases to trimming and J lost 2 bases; unmatched junction nucleotides: 9. Germline V gene lookup returns CDR1 MNHEY and CDR2 SMNVEV (reference sequence). The CDR3 covers 15 residues. The CDR3 DNA is TGTGCCAGCAGGCCCAGACAGGGAATCAACTATGGCTACACCTTC. It specifies CASRPRQGINYGYTF.

The V and J genes are TRBV9 and TRBJ2-1; 12 nucleotides match TRBD2. The V segment lost 2 bases and the J segment 5 bases; nucleotides outside the gene matches: 2. In germline, CDR1 is SGDLS, CDR2 YYNGEE. There are 15 residues in the CDR3. The CDR3 region is CASSVRTSGDNEQFF. CDR3 coding DNA: TGTGCCAGCAGCGTCCGGACTAGCGGGGACAATGAGCAGTTCTTC.

In DNA form, the CDR3 reads TGTGCCAGCAGCCTCAACAGGGGGCGAAAAGGCTACACCTTC. Residues: CASSLNRGRKGYTF. The genes are TRBV11-2 and TRBJ1-2; 9 bases match TRBD1. The CDR3 loop spans 14 amino acids. Trimming removed 5 bases from V and 8 bases from J; junction bases left unmatched: 9. Germline CDR1 reads SGHAT; CDR2 reads FQNNGV.

This clone showed up just a few times. This sequence joins TRBV9 and TRBJ1-3; a possible D gene is TRBD1 (5 bases). Germline loops: CDR1 SGDLS, CDR2 YYNGEE. This CDR3 has 16 residues. With 3 bases removed from V and 0 bases from J, the gap between germline ends came to 13 bases. CDR3 sequence (DNA): TGTGCCAGCAGCGGCAGACCGGACACCTCTGGAAACACCATATATTTT. Translating it yields CASSGRPDTSGNTIYF.

The chain is built from TRBV11-1 and TRBJ2-3, with 10 bases lining up with TRBD1. This CDR3 region has 13 residues. The J segment lost 3 bases and the V segment lost 10 bases, leaving 4 bases of the junction unmatched. Germline V lookup: CDR1 SGHAT, CDR2 FQDESV (reference sequence). CDR3 nucleotide sequence: TGTGCCACAAGACAGGGGGCAACAGATACGCAGTATTTT. It codes for CATRQGATDTQYF.